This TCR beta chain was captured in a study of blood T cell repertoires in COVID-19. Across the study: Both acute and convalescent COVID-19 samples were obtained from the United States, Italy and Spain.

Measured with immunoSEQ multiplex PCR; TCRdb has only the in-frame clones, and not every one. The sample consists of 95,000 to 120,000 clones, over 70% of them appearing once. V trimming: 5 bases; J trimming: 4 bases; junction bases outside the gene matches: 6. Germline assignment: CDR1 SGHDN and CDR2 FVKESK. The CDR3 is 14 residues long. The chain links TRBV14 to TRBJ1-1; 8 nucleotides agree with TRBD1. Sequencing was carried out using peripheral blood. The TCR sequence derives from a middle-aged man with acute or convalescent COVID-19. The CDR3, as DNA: TGTGCCAGCAGCACGGGACAGGTAGTCACTGAAGCTTTCTTT. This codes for CASSTGQVVTEAFF.